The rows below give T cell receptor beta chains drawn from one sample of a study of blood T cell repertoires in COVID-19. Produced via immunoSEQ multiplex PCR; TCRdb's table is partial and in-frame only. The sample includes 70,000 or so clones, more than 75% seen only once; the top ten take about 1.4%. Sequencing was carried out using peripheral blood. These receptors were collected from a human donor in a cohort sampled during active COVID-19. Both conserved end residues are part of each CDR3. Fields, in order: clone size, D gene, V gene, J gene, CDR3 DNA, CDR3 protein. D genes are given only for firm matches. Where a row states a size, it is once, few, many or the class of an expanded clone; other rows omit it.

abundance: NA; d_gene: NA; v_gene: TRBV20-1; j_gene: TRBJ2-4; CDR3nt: TGCAGTGCTAGTTATCTCGGAGAAAAAACATTTCAGTACTTC; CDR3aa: CSASYLGEKTFQYF
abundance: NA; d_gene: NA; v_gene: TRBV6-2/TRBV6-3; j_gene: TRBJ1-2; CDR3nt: TGTGCCAGCAGTTACCTCGACAGAGCTAACTATGGCTACACCTTC; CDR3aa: CASSYLDRANYGYTF
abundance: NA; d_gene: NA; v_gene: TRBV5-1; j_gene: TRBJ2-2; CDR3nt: TGCGCCAGCAGCTTGTCCGCGGCGAACACCGGGGAGCTGTTTTTT; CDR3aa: CASSLSAANTGELFF
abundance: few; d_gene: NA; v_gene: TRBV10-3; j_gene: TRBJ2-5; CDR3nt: TGTGCCATCAGTGATGGACAGCTAGAAGAGACCCAGTACTTC; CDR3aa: CAISDGQLEETQYF
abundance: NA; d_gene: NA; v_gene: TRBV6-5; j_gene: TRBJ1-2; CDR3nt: TGTGCCAGCAGTTACTCGGAGGACCCGGGGTATGGCTACACCTTC; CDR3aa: CASSYSEDPGYGYTF
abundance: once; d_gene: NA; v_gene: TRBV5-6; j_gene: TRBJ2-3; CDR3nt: TGTGCCAGCAGCTTGGACCGGACTGGGGCAGATACGCAGTATTTT; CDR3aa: CASSLDRTGADTQYF
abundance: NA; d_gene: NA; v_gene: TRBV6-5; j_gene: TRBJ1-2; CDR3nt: TGTGCCAGCAGTTACTCGGGTGATAGGGGGTACTATGGCTACACCTTC; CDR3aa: CASSYSGDRGYYGYTF
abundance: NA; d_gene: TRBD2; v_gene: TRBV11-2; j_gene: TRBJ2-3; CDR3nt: TGTGCCAGCAGCTTAGAAGTGGGAGGGTCCCTAGATACGCAGTATTTT; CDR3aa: CASSLEVGGSLDTQYF
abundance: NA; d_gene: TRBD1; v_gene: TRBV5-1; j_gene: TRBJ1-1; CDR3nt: TGCGCCAGCAGTTCTACGGGACAGGGGACTGAAGCTTTCTTT; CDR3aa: CASSSTGQGTEAFF
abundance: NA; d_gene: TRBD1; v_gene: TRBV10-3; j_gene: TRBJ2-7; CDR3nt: TGTGCTACAAGGGGAGGACAGGGGGCCTACGAGCAGTACTTC; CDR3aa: CATRGGQGAYEQYF
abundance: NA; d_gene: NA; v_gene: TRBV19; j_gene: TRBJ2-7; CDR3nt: TGTGCCAGTAGGCCCGGTGAGGGATCCTACGAGCAGTACTTC; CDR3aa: CASRPGEGSYEQYF
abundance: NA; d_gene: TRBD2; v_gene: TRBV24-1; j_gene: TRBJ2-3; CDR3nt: TGTGCCACCAGTGATGGACTAGCGGGAGTCGGCACAGATACGCAGTATTTT; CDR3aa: CATSDGLAGVGTDTQYF
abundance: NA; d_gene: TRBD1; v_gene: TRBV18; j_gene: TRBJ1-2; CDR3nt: TGTGCCAGCTCGGCCACAGGGGGCGGCTACACCTTC; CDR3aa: CASSATGGGYTF
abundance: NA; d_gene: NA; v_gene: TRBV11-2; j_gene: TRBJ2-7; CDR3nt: TGTGCCAGCAGCTTAGTTCGACTCGGACTGGTCTCCTACGAGCAGTACTTC; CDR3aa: CASSLVRLGLVSYEQYF
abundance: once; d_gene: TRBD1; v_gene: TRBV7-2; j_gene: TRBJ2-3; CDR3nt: TGTGCCAGCAGCTTACGGGCGGCAGGGGGCCGGACAGATACGCAGTATTTT; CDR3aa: CASSLRAAGGRTDTQYF
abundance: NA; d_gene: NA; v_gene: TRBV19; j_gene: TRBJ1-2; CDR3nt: TGTGCCAGTAACCGACGTCCCCAGGGGACGGATGGCTACACCTTC; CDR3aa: CASNRRPQGTDGYTF